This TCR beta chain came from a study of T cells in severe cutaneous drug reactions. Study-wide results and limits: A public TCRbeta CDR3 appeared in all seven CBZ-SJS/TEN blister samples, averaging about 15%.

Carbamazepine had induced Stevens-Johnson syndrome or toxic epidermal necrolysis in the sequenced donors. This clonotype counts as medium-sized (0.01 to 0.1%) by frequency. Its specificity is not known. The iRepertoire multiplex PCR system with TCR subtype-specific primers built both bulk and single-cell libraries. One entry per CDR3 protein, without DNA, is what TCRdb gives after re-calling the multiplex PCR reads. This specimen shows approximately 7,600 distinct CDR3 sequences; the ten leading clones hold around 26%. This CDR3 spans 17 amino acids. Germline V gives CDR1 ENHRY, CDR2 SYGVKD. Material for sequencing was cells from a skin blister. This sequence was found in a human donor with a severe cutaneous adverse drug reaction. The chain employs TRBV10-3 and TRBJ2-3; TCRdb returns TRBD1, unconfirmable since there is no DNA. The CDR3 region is CAISRSGVRGSTDTQYF.